The 13 T cell receptor beta chains presented below share a single source sample, sequenced in a study of blood T cell repertoires in COVID-19. TCRdb's copy holds only in-frame clones and misses some; the assay was immunoSEQ multiplex PCR. Of 40,000 or so clones listed, approximately 85% are singletons. The sequencing input was peripheral blood. The receptor set was obtained from a human donor in a cohort sampled during active COVID-19.

This clone was picked up one time. The chain recombines TRBV11-2 with TRBJ2-1; the D gene is possibly TRBD1 (5 bases). The V end lost 6 bases, the J end lost 7 bases, and 13 bases lay between the germline ends. CDR1 is SGHAT, CDR2 FQNNGV, per germline. The length of the CDR3 is 13 residues. CDR3 nucleotide sequence: TGTGCCAGCAGTCTAATTCAGGGAAATGAGCAGTTCTTC. Translating it yields CASSLIQGNEQFF.

The V gene is TRBV3-1 (or the pseudogene TRBV3-2), the J gene TRBJ2-5; D gene uncertain. This CDR3 has 15 amino acids. Germline lookup yields CDR1 LGHDT and CDR2 YNNKEL (reference sequence). V shed 0 bases and J shed 0 bases, with 8 bases lying between them. The CDR3 DNA reads TGTGCCAGCAGCCAAGACCCCCGGTACCAAGAGACCCAGTACTTC. This codes for CASSQDPRYQETQYF.

The chain recombines TRBV7-2 with TRBJ2-5; 13 bases agree with TRBD2. CDR1 SGHTA and CDR2 FQGNSA come from the germline V gene. V was pared by 6 bases and J by 4 bases, with 5 bases of the junction left unmatched. The CDR3 loop spans 15 amino acids. The CDR3 protein is CASRWGLAGLETQYF. The CDR3 region has the DNA TGTGCCAGCAGATGGGGACTAGCGGGGTTAGAGACCCAGTACTTC.

The J gene is TRBJ2-1, the V gene TRBV7-9; possible D gene TRBD2, 6 bases. The CDR3 consists of 14 residues. Per germline, CDR1 SEHNR and CDR2 FQNEAQ (reference sequence). The V end lost 5 bases, the J end lost 7 bases, and 15 bases lay between the germline ends. CDR3 DNA: TGTGCCAGCAGCATAATACGGGGGTATAATGAGCAGTTCTTC. Translating gives CASSIIRGYNEQFF. Full variable domain (outside the CDR3, taken from reference TRBV7-9 and TRBJ2-1): DTGVSQNPRHKITKRGQNVTFRCDPISEHNRLYWYRQTLGQGPEFLTYFQNEAQLEKSRLLSDRFSAERPKGSFSTLEIQRTEQGDSAMYLCASSIIRGYNEQFFGPGTRLTVL.

J is TRBJ2-5 and V is TRBV5-1, with D tentatively TRBD2 (7 bases). Trimming removed 0 bases from V and 4 bases from J, with 13 bases in between. CDR1 SGHRS and CDR2 YFSETQ come from the germline V gene. The CDR3 totals 15 residues. CDR3 region: CASSLDGGGRETQYF. The CDR3 DNA reads TGCGCCAGCAGCTTGGATGGGGGGGGCCGAGAGACCCAGTACTTC.

V gene TRBV21-1 combines with J gene TRBJ2-4; the table's D call TRBD1 went unverified against the DNA. TRBV21-1 is a pseudogene locus. This CDR3 comprises 18 residues. The chain's CDR3 is CASSKRTDRTLAKNIQYF. The CDR3 nucleotides read TGTGCCAGCAGCAAACGAACTGACAGGACACTAGCCAAAAACATTCAGTACTTC.

J is TRBJ2-1 and V is TRBV14; 14 bases match TRBD2. The J segment lost 8 bases and the V segment lost 3 bases, leaving 12 bases of the junction unmatched. This CDR3 has 18 amino acids. Germline assignment: CDR1 SGHDN and CDR2 FVKESK. The chain's CDR3 is CASSHNWGTSGSSDEQFF. CDR3 sequence (DNA): TGTGCCAGCAGCCATAATTGGGGGACTAGCGGGAGTAGTGATGAGCAGTTCTTC.

The chain joins TRBV2 to TRBJ1-2; D is undetermined. The CDR3 is 12 amino acids. Trimming took off 3 bases at V and 5 bases at J, with 7 bases between the two ends. CDR1 SNHLY and CDR2 FYNNEI come from the germline V gene. CDR3: CASSETGYGYTF. In DNA, the CDR3 is TGTGCCAGCAGTGAGACGGGATATGGCTACACCTTC.

The chain uses TRBV5-1 and TRBJ2-2; D is undetermined. Germline CDR1 is SGHRS and CDR2 is YFSETQ. Trimming pared 1 base from V and 6 bases from J, leaving 10 bases between. CDR3 length: 14 residues. The CDR3 is CASSLLQSSGELFF. The CDR3 DNA sequence: TGCGCCAGCAGCTTGTTACAGTCCTCCGGGGAGCTGTTTTTT.

The chain carries TRBV27 and TRBJ1-1; D is uncertain. The CDR3 extends over 13 amino acids. V was trimmed by 3 bases and J by 4 bases, leaving 9 bases between them. Per the germline V gene, CDR1 is MNHEY and CDR2 is SMNVEV (reference sequence). The CDR3 region is CASSFSGSTEAFF. CDR3 bases: TGTGCCAGCAGTTTTTCGGGGAGCACTGAAGCTTTCTTT.

The genes are TRBV29-1 and TRBJ1-1; a possible D gene is TRBD1 (6 bases). Germline V gene lookup returns CDR1 SQVTM and CDR2 ANQGSEA. The germline V and J ends were trimmed by 3 bases and 10 bases, with 15 bases remaining between them. CDR3 size: 12 residues. CDR3 in DNA: TGCAGCGTTGAGGGGGCAGGGATTAGAGCTTTCTTT. It codes for CSVEGAGIRAFF.

The chain recombines TRBV6-5 with TRBJ1-5; 10 nucleotides line up with TRBD1. V was clipped by 4 bases and J by 8 bases; unmatched bases: 5. Germline V lookup: CDR1 MNHEY, CDR2 SVGAGI. CDR3 size: 14 residues. The CDR3 spells CASSSGQGGKPQHF. For the CDR3, the DNA is TGTGCCAGCAGTTCCGGACAGGGGGGTAAGCCCCAGCATTTT.

V gene TRBV19 combines with J gene TRBJ1-5, with TRBD1 as a possible D gene (6 bases). V lost 4 bases, J lost 0 bases, and 10 bases lay in between. The CDR3 contains 15 residues. In germline, CDR1 is LNHDA, CDR2 SQIVND (reference sequence). CDR3 sequence (DNA): TGTGCCAGTAGTAAGGGGGACGGTAGCAATCAGCCCCAGCATTTT. Translating gives CASSKGDGSNQPQHF.